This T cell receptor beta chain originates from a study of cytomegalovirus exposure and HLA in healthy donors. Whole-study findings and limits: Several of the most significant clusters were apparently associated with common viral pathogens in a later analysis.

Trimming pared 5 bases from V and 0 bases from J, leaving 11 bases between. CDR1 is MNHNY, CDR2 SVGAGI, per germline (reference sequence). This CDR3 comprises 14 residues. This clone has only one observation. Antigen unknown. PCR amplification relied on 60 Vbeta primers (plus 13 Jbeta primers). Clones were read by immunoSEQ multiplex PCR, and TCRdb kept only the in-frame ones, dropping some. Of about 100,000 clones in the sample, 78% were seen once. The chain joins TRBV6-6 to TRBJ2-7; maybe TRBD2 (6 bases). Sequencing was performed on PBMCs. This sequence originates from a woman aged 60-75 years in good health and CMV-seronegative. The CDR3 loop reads CASSAGYDSYEQYF. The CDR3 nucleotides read TGTGCCAGCAGTGCGGGATACGACTCCTACGAGCAGTACTTC.